This T cell receptor beta chain was documented in a study of T cell changes during pregnancy in multiple sclerosis. Sequencing used immunoSEQ multiplex PCR; TCRdb keeps in-frame clones, though not all of them. The table records tens of thousands of clones, around 93% of them present only once. The CDR3 is 15 residues long. Germline CDR1 LGHNA, CDR2 YSLEER. The junction had 8 bases not matched to a gene; V was cut back by 5 bases and J by 4 bases. The chain is built from TRBV4-3 and TRBJ1-5; 7 bases fit TRBD1. The sequence was obtained from a female donor in good health, enrolled as a control in a pregnancy study. The sample was peripheral blood, taken in the first trimester of pregnancy. The CDR3 region has the DNA TGCGCCAGCAGCGAGCACAGGGGTTTTAATCAGCCCCAGCATTTT. This gives the protein CASSEHRGFNQPQHF.